The 28 T cell receptor beta chains presented below share a single source sample, sequenced in a study of Graves' ophthalmopathy and Graves' hyperthyroidism. Amplification from RNA transcripts yielded the TCR beta CDR3 regions. The first-round RT-PCR employed HTBI primers together with the Qiagen OneStep RT-PCR kit. A multiplex PCR was then performed as the second round. TCRdb passed the multiplex PCR reads through MiXCR, listing each CDR3 protein once. The top ten hold about 1.4% of the sample, which has 360,000 or so distinct CDR3 sequences, approximately 20% seen once. What was sequenced was peripheral blood. The receptors were sampled from a woman under 30 with Graves' ophthalmopathy.

This clonotype was counted ten times or more. This chain's CDR3 is CASSVAPDSYNSPLHF. In DNA form, the CDR3 reads TGTGCCAGCAGCGTAGCTCCGGACAGTTATAATTCACCCCTCCACTTT. This chain connects TRBV9 to TRBJ1-6; D perhaps matches TRBD1 (6 bases). CDR1 and CDR2 from the germline V gene are SGDLS and YYNGEE. Trimming pared 0 bases from V and 4 bases from J, leaving 11 bases between. The CDR3 is 16 residues long.

This clonotype occurred many times. This rearrangement joins TRBV29-1 to TRBJ1-5; a possible D gene is TRBD1 (6 bases). Trimming cost V 4 bases and J 5 bases, with 9 bases left between them. The germline gives CDR1 SQVTM, CDR2 ANQGSEA. This CDR3 has 12 amino acids. This CDR3 reads CSVAGGDQPQHF. As DNA, the CDR3 is TGCAGCGTTGCGGGGGGCGATCAGCCCCAGCATTTT.

This clonotype has a count of ten or more. The chain employs TRBV6-5 and TRBJ1-2; D may be TRBD1 (6 bases). Per germline, CDR1 MNHEY and CDR2 SVGAGI. With 2 bases removed from V and 5 bases from J, the gap between germline ends came to 12 bases. There are 14 residues in the CDR3. CDR3 sequence: CASSYVPQGYGYTF. The CDR3 DNA follows: TGTGCCAGCAGTTACGTCCCCCAGGGGTATGGCTACACCTTC.

This clonotype was seen at least ten times. The J gene is TRBJ2-7, the V gene TRBV11-2; TRBD1 matches at 8 bases. The germline CDR1 and CDR2 sequences are SGHAT and FQNNGV. The CDR3 contains 13 residues. V was clipped by 7 bases and J by 8 bases; unmatched bases: 10. The CDR3 nucleotides read TGTGCCAGCACAGGGACAGGCCCCTCTCAGCAGTACTTC. Amino acids: CASTGTGPSQQYF.

This clonotype was seen ten or more times. V gene TRBV6-1 combines with J gene TRBJ2-2; D is uncertain. The V gene lost 7 bases and the J gene lost 6 bases, with 6 bases spanning the gap. Germline V gives CDR1 MNHNS, CDR2 SASEGT. This CDR3 contains 11 residues. CDR3 region: CASKGPGELFF. DNA of the CDR3: TGTGCCAGCAAGGGTCCCGGGGAGCTGTTTTTT.

This clonotype was seen many times. The V and J genes are TRBV28 and TRBJ2-1; TRBD2 matches 14 bases. After removal of 6 bases from V and 7 bases from J, the junction contained 8 bases not matched to a gene. In germline, CDR1 is MDHEN, CDR2 SYDVKM. This CDR3 contains 16 residues. The CDR3 region has the DNA TGTGCCAGCAGATCTACGACTAGCGGGGGGGCAAATGAGCAGTTCTTC. It encodes CASRSTTSGGANEQFF.

This rearrangement joins TRBV12-3 or TRBV12-4 to TRBJ1-1, with TRBD1 as a possible D gene (6 bases). Trimming left V 5 bases short and J 0 bases short, with 19 bases between. The CDR3 has 17 amino acids. CDR3 protein: CASSLVRQALVNTEAFF. The CDR3 coding sequence is TGTGCCAGCAGTCTGGTAAGACAGGCCCTAGTGAACACTGAAGCTTTCTTT.

This clonotype has at least ten counts. In nucleotides, the CDR3 is TGTGCCAGCAGGGACAGGGTGTTGAACACTGAAGCTTTCTTT. It yields the protein CASRDRVLNTEAFF. The chain uses TRBV2 and TRBJ1-1; 8 nucleotides match TRBD1. The CDR3 sequence is 14 residues long. The V and J ends lost 6 bases and 0 bases, in that order; junction bases with no gene match: 3. From germline, CDR1 is SNHLY and CDR2 FYNNEI.

The gene calls are TRBV28 and TRBJ2-5; D possibly corresponds to TRBD2 (6 bases). CDR3 length: 15 amino acids. V lost 7 bases, J lost 5 bases, and 20 bases lay in between. Germline V CDR1 and CDR2: MDHEN, SYDVKM. The CDR3: CASIRRGTGWETQYF. CDR3 nucleotide sequence: TGTGCCAGCATCCGTCGGGGGACCGGGTGGGAGACCCAGTACTTC.

Many counts were recorded for this clonotype. Written as DNA, the CDR3 is TGTGCCAGCAGTTACACGAACTTGATCGGGGAGCTGTTTTTT. Its translation: CASSYTNLIGELFF. The chain combines TRBV6-2 or TRBV6-3 with TRBJ2-2, with D unclear. Germline CDR1 and CDR2: MNHEY and SVGEGT. V lost 2 bases and J lost 7, with 11 bases in between. The CDR3 runs to 14 residues.

The V gene is TRBV24-1, the J gene TRBJ2-5, with 9 bases fitting TRBD1. Losses at the gene ends were 3 bases for V and 1 base for J; bases not matched to a gene: 5. This CDR3 region has 16 residues. From germline, CDR1 is KGHDR and CDR2 SFDVKD. The CDR3 protein is CATSDTGGPLQETQYF. The CDR3 DNA reads as TGTGCCACCAGTGATACAGGGGGCCCTCTCCAAGAGACCCAGTACTTC.

This clonotype was counted many times. This chain uses TRBV4-3 with TRBJ2-7; 10 bases match TRBD1. Trimming at V came to 5 bases and at J to 1 base, leaving 11 bases not matched to a gene. Germline CDR1 reads LGHNA; CDR2 reads YSLEER. CDR3 length: 17 amino acids. The CDR3 reads CASSVHSGTGVSYEQYF. In DNA, the CDR3 is TGCGCCAGCAGCGTACACTCCGGGACAGGGGTTTCCTACGAGCAGTACTTC.

The chain combines TRBV18 with TRBJ1-5, with D unclear. Trimming shortened V by 0 bases and J by 9 bases, and 15 bases separated the two germline ends. The CDR3 sequence is 15 residues long. Germline loops: CDR1 KGHSH, CDR2 LQKENI. The CDR3 protein is CASSPPSGPDAPQHF. CDR3 bases: TGTGCCAGCTCACCACCGTCCGGCCCGGATGCGCCCCAGCATTTT.

This clonotype occurred many times. The chain combines TRBV4-1 with TRBJ2-7; TRBD2 aligns across 13 bases. The V segment lost 1 base and the J segment 6 bases; nucleotides outside the gene matches: 6. This CDR3 has 16 residues. Germline CDR1 is MGHRA and CDR2 is YSYEKL. DNA of the CDR3: TGCGCCAGCAGCCAAGGAGGGACTAGCGGGATTCTCGAGCAGTACTTC. Its translation is CASSQGGTSGILEQYF.

The genes are TRBV6-4 and TRBJ1-2, with D unclear. V was trimmed by 2 bases and J by 5 bases, leaving 18 bases between them. Germline V gives CDR1 MRHNA, CDR2 SNTAGT. The CDR3 is made up of 16 amino acids. The CDR3 nucleotides are TGTGCCAGCAGTGACCCCCTACCGGACGGAAAATATGGCTACACCTTC. As protein: CASSDPLPDGKYGYTF.

This clonotype was recorded at least ten times. V is TRBV6-2 or TRBV6-3 and J is TRBJ2-7; TRBD1 aligns across 7 bases. From germline, CDR1 is MNHEY and CDR2 SVGEGT. The V segment lost 6 bases and the J segment 11 bases; nucleotides outside the gene matches: 10. This CDR3 has 12 amino acids. DNA of the CDR3: TGTGCCAGCAGCCAGACAGGGCCGAGGAAGTACTTC. Its protein product is CASSQTGPRKYF.

This clonotype was detected ten times or more. The V and J genes are TRBV12-3 or TRBV12-4 and TRBJ1-2, with 8 bases that match TRBD1. CDR3 length: 13 residues. J lost 6 bases, V lost 2 bases, and 2 bases had no gene match. The CDR3 DNA sequence: TGTGCCAGCAGTTTACAGGGGGCGGATGGCTACACCTTC. This sequence encodes CASSLQGADGYTF.

The V gene is TRBV12-3 or TRBV12-4, the J gene TRBJ1-2, with a possible D match to TRBD1 (5 bases). V was pared by 0 bases and J by 2 bases, with 10 bases between. The CDR3 has 15 amino acids. The CDR3 sequence is CASSLALTGNYGYTF. The CDR3, as DNA: TGTGCCAGCAGTTTAGCGCTAACAGGCAACTATGGCTACACCTTC.

This clonotype came up a few times. The chain links TRBV15 to TRBJ1-2; tentatively, D is TRBD1 (5 bases). Trimming took off 8 bases at V and 5 bases at J, with 15 bases between the two ends. From germline, CDR1 is LNHNV and CDR2 YYDKDF (reference sequence). This CDR3 comprises 13 residues. In nucleotides, the CDR3 is TGTGCCACCCGAGGGACCAGGTGGTATGGCTACACCTTC. Translating gives CATRGTRWYGYTF. Drawing the rest from reference TRBV15 and TRBJ1-2, the complete variable domain is DAMVIQNPRYQVTQFGKPVTLSCSQTLNHNVMYWYQQKSSQAPKLLFHYYDKDFNNEADTPDNFQSRRPNTSFCFLDIRSPGLGDTAMYLCATRGTRWYGYTFGSGTRLTVV.

This clonotype was seen repeatedly, ten times or more. The V gene is TRBV6-2 or TRBV6-3, the J gene TRBJ2-7; D may be TRBD1 or TRBD2 (5 bases each). Germline V gene data show CDR1 as MNHEY and CDR2 as SVGEGT. Trimming cost V 0 bases and J 3 bases, with 12 bases left between them. CDR3 length equals 15 residues. CDR3 nucleotide sequence: TGTGCCAGCAGTTACTCGGTAACGGGGCTCTACGAGCAGTACTTC. Translating gives CASSYSVTGLYEQYF.

Worth noting for this clonotype: It may be a read error: a sequence one base away is much more abundant. Because it lacks the conserved phenylalanine or tryptophan at the end, this CDR3 is likely a read error. J is TRBJ2-4 and V is TRBV7-2; 8 bases are a match to TRBD1. This CDR3 has 17 amino acids. V dropped 3 bases and J dropped 0; count of bases not matched to a gene: 7. Germline lookup yields CDR1 SGHTA and CDR2 FQGNSA. In DNA form, the CDR3 reads TGTGCCAGCAGCTTCAGCTCTGGACAGGGAGCCAAAAACATTCAGTACCTC. Its protein is CASSFSSGQGAKNIQYL.

The chain couples TRBV7-2 to TRBJ2-5; 8 bases line up with TRBD1. V shed 6 bases and J 2 bases; nucleotides not matched to a gene: 8. Germline-derived CDR1 and CDR2 are SGHTA and FQGNSA. This CDR3 is 15 amino acids long. The CDR3 loop is CASREGTGPQETQYF. CDR3 DNA: TGTGCCAGCAGGGAGGGGACAGGACCACAAGAGACCCAGTACTTC. Full variable domain (rest looked up from reference TRBV7-2 and TRBJ2-5): GAGVSQSPSNKVTEKGKDVELRCDPISGHTALYWYRQSLGQGLEFLIYFQGNSAPDKSGLPSDRFSAERTGGSVSTLTIQRTQQEDSAVYLCASREGTGPQETQYFGPGTRLLVL.

In this sample, this clonotype turned up many times. CDR3 bases: TGTGCCAGCAGTCTGACCGATTTCACCCAGGGCTACGAGCAGTACTTC. Protein sequence: CASSLTDFTQGYEQYF. J is TRBJ2-7 and V is TRBV6-2 or TRBV6-3; a weak D match, TRBD1 (5 bases). Trimming shortened V by 5 bases and J by 3 bases, and 20 bases separated the two germline ends. The CDR3 extends over 16 amino acids. Germline V lookup: CDR1 MNHEY, CDR2 SVGEGT.

This clonotype was recorded at least ten times. This chain links TRBV29-1 with TRBJ2-4; 12 bases are shared with TRBD1. V was clipped by 7 bases and J by 4 bases; unmatched bases: 8. There are 15 residues in the CDR3. Germline lookup yields CDR1 SQVTM and CDR2 ANQGSEA. Written as DNA, the CDR3 is TGCAGCGAGTCCGGGACAGGGGGCTGGAAAAACATTCAGTACTTC. This encodes CSESGTGGWKNIQYF.

There are many counts of this clonotype. V and J are TRBV6-1 and TRBJ1-5; D is unclear. V was cut by 2 bases and J by 1 base, with 15 bases left in between. Germline CDR1 MNHNS, CDR2 SASEGT. This CDR3 contains 17 residues. In DNA form, the CDR3 reads TGTGCCAGCAGTGAAACTCGACGGCTTTTCAGCAATCAGCCCCAGCATTTT. Translated, it gives CASSETRRLFSNQPQHF.

The sample holds a few counts of this clonotype. The genes are TRBV7-2 and TRBJ2-7; no definite D call. CDR1 and CDR2 (germline): SGHTA, FQGNSA. The CDR3 totals 14 residues. The ends were cut back, 0 bases at V and 5 bases at J, with 11 bases in the middle. In DNA, the CDR3 is TGTGCCAGCAGCTTAGCGTTGGTTCCCCACGAGCAGTACTTC. As protein: CASSLALVPHEQYF.

This chain connects TRBV9 to TRBJ2-5; the match to TRBD2 covers 14 bases. Losses at the gene ends were 5 bases for V and 4 bases for J; bases not matched to a gene: 16. The CDR3 is 19 residues long. Germline values: CDR1 SGDLS, CDR2 YYNGEE. The CDR3 region is CASSWPDYPGTSGGETQYF. CDR3 DNA: TGTGCCAGCAGTTGGCCAGACTACCCCGGGACTAGCGGGGGAGAGACCCAGTACTTC.

This clonotype was seen repeatedly, ten times or more. The chain couples TRBV6-1 to TRBJ1-2; no clear D. CDR3 size: 11 residues. CDR1 is MNHNS and CDR2 is SASEGT in the germline V gene. Trimming stripped 10 bases from V and 6 bases from J, with 12 bases between. The CDR3 here is CATSDGNGYTF. In DNA, the CDR3 is TGTGCCACCTCCGACGGCAATGGCTACACCTTC.